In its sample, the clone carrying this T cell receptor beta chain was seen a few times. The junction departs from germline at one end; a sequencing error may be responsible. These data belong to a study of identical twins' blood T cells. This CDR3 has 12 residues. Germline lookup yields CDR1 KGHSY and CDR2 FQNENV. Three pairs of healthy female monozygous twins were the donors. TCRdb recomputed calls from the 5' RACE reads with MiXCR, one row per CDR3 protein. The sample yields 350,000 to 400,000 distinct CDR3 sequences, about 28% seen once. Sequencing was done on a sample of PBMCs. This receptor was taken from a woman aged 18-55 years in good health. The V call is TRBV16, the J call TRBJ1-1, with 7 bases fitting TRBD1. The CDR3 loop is CVSSQLDREAFF. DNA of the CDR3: TGTGTCAGCAGCCAATTGGACAGGGAAGCTTTCTTT.